This T cell receptor (beta chain) was identified in a study of T-cell memory formation after mild COVID-19. Regarding the study as a whole: Pre-infection memory held some responding clones, suggesting pre-existing cross-reactive T cells responded.

The table lists this clonotype with a few counts. Its antigen is unidentified. Via MiXCR, TCRdb re-called the 5' RACE reads, giving one row per CDR3 protein. Altogether 500,000 to 600,000 distinct CDR3 sequences are present, roughly 18% being singletons, with the ten largest covering more than 10%. The TCR was taken from an adult woman who had mild COVID-19 (a few samples of this study predate the infection). Cell type and time point are not known. Sequencing was carried out using PBMCs or a T cell subset sorted from them (not recorded which).

The CDR3 protein is CATSTSDRAALFGELFF. Written as DNA, the CDR3 is TGTGCCACCAGCACTTCGGACAGGGCCGCGCTTTTCGGGGAGCTGTTTTTT. This chain uses TRBV15 with TRBJ2-2, with 8 bases that match TRBD1. Trimming took 4 bases from V and 7 from J; bases not matched to a gene: 14. There are 17 residues in the CDR3. Germline assignment: CDR1 LNHNV and CDR2 YYDKDF (reference sequence).